What follows are 27 T cell receptor beta chains derived from one specimen sequenced in a study of blood T cell repertoires in COVID-19. This table comes from immunoSEQ multiplex PCR, and its TCRdb copy is limited to in-frame clones, with some not included. Of 180,000 or so clones listed, around 83% are singletons. The sequenced sample was peripheral blood. The source of these receptors is a young man with acute or convalescent COVID-19.

This clone occurred a few times. The chain is built from TRBV11-2 and TRBJ1-2, with 11 bases lining up with TRBD1. The V gene's germline CDR1 is SGHAT and CDR2 FQNNGV. The CDR3 spans 15 residues. V was pared by 5 bases and J by 7 bases, with 9 bases of the junction left unmatched. CDR3 residues: CASSPRTGGRGGYTF. The CDR3 coding sequence is TGTGCCAGCAGCCCGAGGACAGGGGGCCGTGGTGGCTACACCTTC.

This rearrangement joins TRBV7-9 to TRBJ2-3, with 7 bases fitting TRBD2. The V segment lost 5 bases and the J segment 6 bases; nucleotides outside the gene matches: 14. Germline V gene sequence: CDR1 SEHNR, CDR2 FQNEAQ (reference sequence). This CDR3 region has 16 residues. The CDR3: CASSPGLDERWDTQYF. As DNA, the CDR3 is TGTGCCAGCAGCCCAGGACTAGACGAAAGGTGGGATACGCAGTATTTT.

This chain uses TRBV15 with TRBJ1-1; D possibly corresponds to TRBD1 (5 bases). Looked up from germline, CDR1 is LNHNV and CDR2 is YYDKDF (reference sequence). The V gene lost 7 bases and the J gene lost 4 bases, with 25 bases spanning the gap. The CDR3 length is 17 residues. The CDR3 spells CATTSRGGAVGGTEAFF. The CDR3 DNA reads as TGTGCCACCACTTCGCGGGGCGGGGCAGTCGGAGGCACTGAAGCTTTCTTT.

The gene calls are TRBV11-2 and TRBJ2-7; D remains ambiguous. Germline V CDR1 and CDR2: SGHAT, FQNNGV. The CDR3 sequence is 15 residues long. The V end was cut by 1 base, the J end by 3 bases, with 13 bases between. The CDR3 region is CASSLGHGSLYEQYV. CDR3 DNA sequence: TGTGCCAGCAGCTTAGGTCATGGCAGTCTCTACGAGCAGTACGTC.

The J gene is TRBJ1-3, the V gene TRBV18; D gene ambiguous. CDR3 length: 17 residues. Trimming left V 4 bases short and J 0 bases short, with 16 bases between. Germline V CDR1 and CDR2: KGHSH, LQKENI. The CDR3 spells CASSQFPYPSSGNTIYF. The CDR3 DNA follows: TGTGCCAGCTCACAATTTCCGTACCCGAGCTCTGGAAACACCATATATTTT. The full variable domain, with the rest looked up from reference TRBV18 and TRBJ1-3, is NAGVMQNPRHLVRRRGQEARLRCSPMKGHSHVYWYRQLPEEGLKFMVYLQKENIIDESGMPKERFSAEFPKEGPSILRIQQVVRGDSAAYFCASSQFPYPSSGNTIYFGEGSWLTVV.

The rearrangement joins TRBV10-1 to TRBJ2-2; the D is unclear. This CDR3 comprises 13 residues. Germline lookup yields CDR1 WNHNN and CDR2 SYGVQD (reference sequence). V was shortened by 3 bases and J by 6 bases, with 8 bases between the two germline ends. CDR3 in amino acids: CASSERSPGELFF. CDR3 in DNA: TGCGCCAGCAGTGAACGGTCACCCGGGGAGCTGTTTTTT.

This clone occurred once. The gene calls are TRBV2 and TRBJ2-7, with D hard to call. Per the germline V gene, CDR1 is SNHLY and CDR2 is FYNNEI. This CDR3 is built from 15 residues. V was clipped by 6 bases and J by 2 bases, with 17 bases between them. The CDR3 coding sequence is TGTGCCAGCAGCCCAGACTCCACCCGACCCTACGAGCAGTACGTC. It encodes CASSPDSTRPYEQYV.

In this sample, this clone turned up a few times. The chain combines TRBV28 with TRBJ1-6, with 11 bases identical to TRBD1. The V and J ends lost 6 bases and 11 bases, in that order; junction bases with no gene match: 6. Germline V gives CDR1 MDHEN, CDR2 SYDVKM. CDR3 length: 14 amino acids. DNA for the CDR3: TGTGCCAGCAGGGGACAGGGGGTTCTCGCACCCCTCCACTTT. Residues: CASRGQGVLAPLHF.

A single count supports this clone. CDR3 sequence reads: CARSLTSRNMNTEAFF. In DNA form, the CDR3 reads TGTGCCAGAAGCTTGACGTCCAGGAACATGAACACTGAAGCTTTCTTT. V gene TRBV5-3 combines with J gene TRBJ1-1, with unresolved D. TRBV5-3 is annotated as an ORF whose role is uncertain. Trimming cost V 1 base and J 0 bases, with 13 bases left between them. The CDR3 spans 16 residues.

This clone was detected a few times. CDR3 amino acids: CASSLLGTSVSTDTQYF. CDR3 bases: TGTGCCAGCAGCTTACTCGGGACTAGCGTCAGCACAGATACGCAGTATTTT. The V gene is TRBV7-2, the J gene TRBJ2-3; 10 bases are shared with TRBD2. The germline CDR1 and CDR2 sequences are SGHTA and FQGNSA. The J segment lost 0 bases and the V segment lost 2 bases, leaving 5 bases of the junction unmatched. This CDR3 spans 17 amino acids. Full variable domain (outside the CDR3, taken from reference TRBV7-2 and TRBJ2-3): GAGVSQSPSNKVTEKGKDVELRCDPISGHTALYWYRQSLGQGLEFLIYFQGNSAPDKSGLPSDRFSAERTGGSVSTLTIQRTQQEDSAVYLCASSLLGTSVSTDTQYFGPGTRLTVL.

This sequence joins TRBV24-1 and TRBJ2-1, with TRBD1 matching over 8 bases. Trimming at V came to 6 bases and at J to 9 bases, leaving 9 bases not matched to a gene. This CDR3 comprises 14 residues. The V gene's germline CDR1 is KGHDR and CDR2 SFDVKD. The CDR3 reads CATSRQGSPGEQFF. In nucleotides, the CDR3 is TGTGCCACCAGTCGACAGGGGAGTCCAGGTGAGCAGTTCTTC.

The rearrangement joins TRBV9 to TRBJ1-4; D gene unclear. The CDR3 has 15 amino acids. Germline loops: CDR1 SGDLS, CDR2 YYNGEE. Trimming removed 1 base from V and 3 bases from J, with 10 bases in between. The DNA for the CDR3 is TGTGCCAGCAGCGTATTGGACTCCGCTAATGAAAAACTGTTTTTT. It translates to CASSVLDSANEKLFF.

This chain links TRBV5-1 with TRBJ1-1, with D possibly being TRBD1 (5 bases). The germline CDR1 and CDR2 sequences are SGHRS and YFSETQ. The V end was cut by 1 base, the J end by 7 bases, with 14 bases between. The CDR3 runs to 14 residues. CDR3 region: CASSLTGGSVEAFF. As DNA, the CDR3 is TGCGCCAGCAGCTTGACCGGGGGTTCTGTTGAAGCTTTCTTT. The variable domain in full, with the rest retrieved from reference TRBV5-1 and TRBJ1-1, is KAGVTQTPRYLIKTRGQQVTLSCSPISGHRSVSWYQQTPGQGLQFLFEYFSETQRNKGNFPGRFSGRQFSNSRSEMNVSTLELGDSALYLCASSLTGGSVEAFFGQGTRLTVV.

V gene TRBV10-1 combines with J gene TRBJ1-2; the D is unclear. V lost 3 bases, J lost 3 bases, and 14 bases lay in between. The CDR3 extends over 15 amino acids. Germline V gene sequence: CDR1 WNHNN, CDR2 SYGVQD (reference sequence). As DNA, the CDR3 is TGCGCCAGCAGTGAAACGGCCCGACGGGACTATGGCTACACCTTC. Its translation: CASSETARRDYGYTF.

The rearrangement joins TRBV19 to TRBJ2-1; tentative D call: TRBD2 (6 bases). The CDR3 runs to 15 residues. V lost 1 base and J lost 0, with 7 bases in between. The germline CDR1 and CDR2 sequences are LNHDA and SQIVND (reference sequence). Here the CDR3 reads CASSIGRGSYNEQFF. The CDR3, as DNA: TGTGCCAGTAGTATAGGGCGGGGCTCCTACAATGAGCAGTTCTTC.

CDR3 DNA: TGTGCCAGCAGCGGGGGACAGGGTAACTCACCCCTCCACTTT. This gives the protein CASSGGQGNSPLHF. The V gene is TRBV9, the J gene TRBJ1-6; 9 bases agree with TRBD1. CDR3 length equals 14 residues. Germline V gene sequence: CDR1 SGDLS, CDR2 YYNGEE. Trimming cost V 3 bases and J 10 bases; bases outside gene matches: 5.

The V gene is TRBV7-3, the J gene TRBJ2-2; 8 nucleotides match TRBD1. The CDR3 has 16 residues. J gave up 4 bases and V 5 bases, and 9 bases lay outside the gene matches. Germline values: CDR1 SGHTA, CDR2 FQGTGA. CDR3 region: CASSEDRGPGTGELFF. In DNA form, the CDR3 reads TGTGCCAGCAGCGAAGACAGGGGACCGGGCACCGGGGAGCTGTTTTTT.

J is TRBJ1-5 and V is TRBV2; TRBD1 agrees at 7 bases. V dropped 7 bases and J dropped 3; count of bases not matched to a gene: 3. Germline CDR1 and CDR2: SNHLY and FYNNEI. The CDR3 extends over 13 amino acids. Here the CDR3 reads CASKQGNNQPQHF. DNA of the CDR3: TGTGCCAGCAAACAGGGGAACAATCAGCCCCAGCATTTT.

The chain combines TRBV30 with TRBJ1-1; D unclear. The germline gives CDR1 GTSNPN, CDR2 SVGIG (reference sequence). Trimming took off 2 bases at V and 9 bases at J, with 22 bases between the two ends. CDR3 length equals 15 residues. The CDR3 nucleotides read TGTGCCTGGAGTCAAAAGTCCGGGAGACCTTTTAAAGCTTTCTTT. Translation: CAWSQKSGRPFKAFF.

This clone was counted only a few times. DNA for the CDR3: TGTGCCAGCAGTTTCGCACAGGGCAACCAAGAGACCCAGTACTTC. This gives the protein CASSFAQGNQETQYF. V usage is TRBV28 and J usage is TRBJ2-5, with D perhaps TRBD1 (6 bases). CDR1 and CDR2 from the germline V gene are MDHEN and SYDVKM. The CDR3 has 15 amino acids. Trimming left V 3 bases short and J 0 bases short, with 11 bases between. Variable domain in full (rest from reference TRBV28 and TRBJ2-5): DVKVTQSSRYLVKRTGEKVFLECVQDMDHENMFWYRQDPGLGLRLIYFSYDVKMKEKGDIPEGYSVSREKKERFSLILESASTNQTSMYLCASSFAQGNQETQYFGPGTRLLVL.

The chain carries TRBV4-2 and TRBJ2-2; possibly TRBD1 for D (5 bases). V lost 0 bases and J lost 7, with 15 bases in between. Germline assignment: CDR1 LGHNA and CDR2 YNFKEQ. There are 16 residues in the CDR3. The CDR3 here is CASSQDRQGWNGELFF. DNA for the CDR3: TGTGCCAGCAGCCAAGATCGTCAGGGTTGGAACGGGGAGCTGTTTTTT.

V and J are TRBV10-3 and TRBJ1-2; TRBD1 matches at 7 bases. Germline CDR1 and CDR2: ENHRY and SYGVKD. The CDR3 contains 12 residues. V lost 10 bases, J lost 0 bases, and 2 bases stayed unmatched. The CDR3 region is CATGTANYGYTF. DNA of the CDR3: TGTGCCACCGGGACAGCTAACTATGGCTACACCTTC.

The rearrangement uses TRBV30 and TRBJ1-1; D is ambiguous. Trimming left V 1 base short and J 1 base short, with 10 bases between. The CDR3 loop spans 14 amino acids. CDR1 is GTSNPN, CDR2 SVGIG, per germline (reference sequence). CDR3 bases: TGTGCCTGGAGTGCTTACATTCAGAACACTGAAGCTTTCTTT. It translates to CAWSAYIQNTEAFF.

This chain connects TRBV27 to TRBJ2-4; 9 bases match TRBD1. With V trimmed by 3 bases and J by 1 base, 16 bases remained unmatched. The CDR3 loop spans 20 amino acids. CDR1 MNHEY and CDR2 SMNVEV come from the germline V gene (reference sequence). CDR3 region: CASSLGGGTGRPGAKNIQYF. CDR3 sequence (DNA): TGTGCCAGCAGTTTGGGAGGGGGGACAGGGCGCCCTGGGGCCAAAAACATTCAGTACTTC.

The chain uses TRBV11-2 and TRBJ1-1, with a possible D match to TRBD1 (6 bases). Looked up from germline, CDR1 is SGHAT and CDR2 is FQNNGV. The CDR3 is made up of 12 amino acids. The V end was cut by 4 bases, the J end by 4 bases, with 7 bases between. CDR3 protein: CASSYRVTEAFF. As DNA, the CDR3 is TGTGCCAGCAGCTACAGGGTCACTGAAGCTTTCTTT.

The chain joins TRBV19 to TRBJ1-2, with unresolved D. The germline V and J ends were trimmed by 3 bases and 4 bases, with 9 bases remaining between them. This CDR3 region has 13 residues. The germline CDR1 and CDR2 sequences are LNHDA and SQIVND (reference sequence). CDR3 protein: CASSMTGVYGYTF. Written as DNA, the CDR3 is TGTGCCAGTAGTATGACCGGGGTCTATGGCTACACCTTC. Together with reference TRBV19 and TRBJ1-2, the CDR3 gives the full variable domain: DGGITQSPKYLFRKEGQNVTLSCEQNLNHDAMYWYRQDPGQGLRLIYYSQIVNDFQKGDIAEGYSVSREKKESFPLTVTSAQKNPTAFYLCASSMTGVYGYTFGSGTRLTVV.

The chain links TRBV3-1 (or the pseudogene TRBV3-2) to TRBJ2-2; D is perhaps TRBD1 (6 bases). The germline V and J ends were trimmed by 5 bases and 1 base, with 11 bases remaining between them. Germline-derived CDR1 and CDR2 are LGHDT and YNNKEL (reference sequence). The CDR3 extends over 15 amino acids. The CDR3 nucleotides read TGTGCCAGCAGCGAATCGGGACAGAACACCGGGGAGCTGTTTTTT. Translation gives CASSESGQNTGELFF.